Below, one T cell receptor (beta chain) is given with its context. This sample is part of a study of blood T cell repertoires in COVID-19. Study-wide background: PBMCs, B-cell-depleted T cells, or T cells were the source of the cDNA or gDNA that made up the material.

Clones were read by immunoSEQ multiplex PCR, and TCRdb kept only the in-frame ones, dropping some. The repertoire holds roughly 280,000 clones, around 92% seen once, with 1.9% in the top ten. Per germline, CDR1 KGHSH and CDR2 LQKENI. This CDR3 is built from 14 residues. The V end lost 2 bases, the J end lost 0 bases, and 5 bases lay between the germline ends. The study recruited people aged about 18 to 95 years across some 23 US areas. The clonotype was recovered from a woman aged 55-70 years who had recovered from COVID-19. The sequencing sample was made of PBMCs or T cells enriched from blood (not recorded which). The genes are TRBV18 and TRBJ2-1; D remains ambiguous. CDR3 nucleotide sequence: TGTGCCAGCTCACCATTCTACTCCTACAATGAGCAGTTCTTC. It codes for CASSPFYSYNEQFF.